The TCR beta chain described here comes from a study of beta chain features in type 1 diabetes. Study-level information: Over all samples combined, about 99,000,000 sorted cells were examined. General study points: For Type 1 diabetes patients, all four CD4+ subsets carried TCRB CDR3s that were moderately but significantly shorter.

About 116 mL of blood, on average, came from one heparinised draw per donor. Cell sorting via CD45RO/CCR7/CD25/CD127/CD95/CD27 was performed to obtain CD4+ naive, central memory, regulatory and stem cell-like memory cells. Between the trimmed V and J ends, which lost 6 bases and 5 bases, there was a span of 11 bases. This CDR3 contains 13 residues. Germline V CDR1 and CDR2: MDHEN, SYDVKM. Sequencing targeted expressed TCRB transcripts, as all isolated RNA had been reverse transcribed. Sequencing was performed with immunoSEQ multiplex PCR; in TCRdb, only in-frame clones are kept and a portion is missing. The table shows 250,000 to 300,000 clones, with under 8.5% occurring only once. The sample holds many counts of this clone. Its target is unknown.

The sequenced sample consisted of central memory CD4+ T cells from blood. The source of this sequence is a woman aged 18-29 years in good health. This chain connects TRBV28 to TRBJ1-5; the D gene is possibly TRBD1 (5 bases). The CDR3 nucleotides read TGTGCCAGCAGCACAAGCAGGGATCAGCCCCAGCATTTT. As protein: CASSTSRDQPQHF.